Described below is a single TCR beta chain sequence and its context. Its matching antigen is unknown. This record comes from a study of T-cell reconstitution after alpha-beta-depleted transplantation in children. Germline loops: CDR1 MNHEY, CDR2 SMNVEV (reference sequence). The J segment lost 4 bases and the V segment lost 4 bases, leaving 8 bases of the junction unmatched. This CDR3 has 15 residues. General observations from the study: Among T cells one year after transplant, newly produced cells accounted for most counts and diversity. Surviving recipient cells, namely T cells and thymic progenitors, were the source of high day-60 TCRbeta diversity in some patients. Alpha-beta T cells present about two months after transplant were reported to originate from several hundred expanded graft clones.

As it was prepared, the TCRbeta library received unique molecular identifiers. TCRdb reprocessed the PCR reads via MiXCR and lists one record per CDR3 protein. Among around 800,000 distinct CDR3 sequences listed, approximately 15% were seen once. V is TRBV27 and J is TRBJ2-7; 9 bases match TRBD1. This TCR was sampled from a male patient between 5 and 17 years old who had a stem cell transplant for acute lymphoblastic leukemia, so the T cells may come from the graft donor. The sequenced sample was PBMCs, mostly from graft donor cells, obtained 360 days after TCRalphabeta/CD19-depleted stem cell transplant. The CDR3 reads CASSSPGQGFYEQYF. In nucleotides, the CDR3 is TGTGCCAGCAGTTCACCGGGACAGGGTTTTTACGAGCAGTACTTC.